This T cell receptor (beta chain) is drawn from a study of cytomegalovirus exposure and HLA in healthy donors. Study as a whole: Within the Caucasian-associated ancestry cluster were 65% to 85% of the roughly 400 genotyped donors.

The PCR made use of 60 Vbeta and 13 Jbeta primers. Method: immunoSEQ multiplex PCR; TCRdb's copy keeps in-frame clones and lacks some. Of approximately 110,000 clones listed, 75% to 90% are singletons. Study-wide points: The classifier reportedly diagnosed cytomegalovirus status with high sensitivity and specificity. The CMV antigen specificity of a few CMV-associated chains was confirmed through in vitro analysis.

To note about this clone: Its antigen is not known.

The length of the CDR3 is 14 residues. The germline V and J ends were trimmed by 4 bases and 6 bases, with 16 bases remaining between them. CDR1 SGDLS and CDR2 YYNGEE come from the germline V gene. This clonotype originated in a man under 40 in good health and CMV-seropositive. Sequencing used PBMCs. J is TRBJ1-2 and V is TRBV9, with D hard to call. The chain's CDR3 is CASSIGAGFHGYTF. The DNA for the CDR3 is TGTGCCAGCAGCATAGGCGCGGGGTTTCATGGCTACACCTTC.